This T cell receptor beta chain was observed in a study of T cells in Graves' hyperthyroidism and ophthalmopathy. Overall study findings and caveats: Blood also contained most expanded thyroid clonotypes above 0.001.

This clonotype appeared many times. Its antigen remains unidentified. It was RNA transcripts that yielded the amplified TCR beta CDR3 regions. HTBI primers were employed in a first-round RT-PCR of the TCR CDR3. TCRdb re-derived calls from the multiplex PCR reads in MiXCR, one entry per CDR3 protein. The sample yields approximately 620,000 distinct CDR3 sequences, 16% seen once. Ophthalmopathy patients all had a Clinical Activity Score of at least 3, a NOSPECS grade of at least 4 and disease under 3 months old. It was 10 ml of fresh peripheral blood that supplied the PBMCs. CDR1 is SGHVS, CDR2 FQNEAQ, per germline. Germline trimming cut 6 bases from V and 4 bases from J; bases unmatched to any gene: 13. This CDR3 has 16 amino acids.

This TCR was sampled from a woman in her 40s with Graves' ophthalmopathy. The chain joins TRBV7-8 to TRBJ2-3; 7 nucleotides line up with TRBD2. The sample was blood. CDR3 amino acids: CASSTLAGVAADTQYF. CDR3 DNA sequence: TGTGCCAGCAGTACTTTGGCGGGAGTTGCGGCAGATACGCAGTATTTT. Full variable domain (outside the CDR3, taken from reference TRBV7-8 and TRBJ2-3): GAGVSQSPRYKVAKRGQDVALRCDPISGHVSLFWYQQALGQGPEFLTYFQNEAQLDKSGLPSDRFFAERPEGSVSTLKIQRTQQEDSAVYLCASSTLAGVAADTQYFGPGTRLTVL.